Listed here are 24 T cell receptor beta chains from one sample, sequenced in a study of cytomegalovirus exposure and HLA in healthy donors. Data came from immunoSEQ multiplex PCR; TCRdb stores just in-frame clones and leaves some out. The repertoire includes roughly 49,000 clones, 94% of them detected once, and about 8% sits in the top ten. Sample: PBMCs. The receptors originated from a young woman in good health and CMV-seropositive.

V usage is TRBV19 and J usage is TRBJ2-5, with unresolved D. Germline V CDR1 and CDR2: LNHDA, SQIVND (reference sequence). The CDR3 has 14 residues. Trimming cost V 0 bases and J 5 bases, with 10 bases left between them. Written as DNA, the CDR3 is TGTGCCAGTAGTATAGATCCGGGTGCGGAGACCCAGTACTTC. Translating it yields CASSIDPGAETQYF. The variable domain in full, completed from reference TRBV19 and TRBJ2-5, reads DGGITQSPKYLFRKEGQNVTLSCEQNLNHDAMYWYRQDPGQGLRLIYYSQIVNDFQKGDIAEGYSVSREKKESFPLTVTSAQKNPTAFYLCASSIDPGAETQYFGPGTRLLVL.

This clone was recorded once. The CDR3 nucleotides read TGTGCCTGGAGTGCGGAGAGCTCCTACGAGCAGTACTTC. Protein product: CAWSAESSYEQYF. V gene TRBV30 combines with J gene TRBJ2-7; D not resolved. Germline V lookup: CDR1 GTSNPN, CDR2 SVGIG (reference sequence). V lost 1 base and J lost 0, with 7 bases in between. The CDR3 contains 13 residues.

This chain links TRBV6-1 with TRBJ2-2, with TRBD2 matching 7 bases. V gave up 5 bases and J gave up 6 bases; unmatched junction bases: 6. The CDR3 consists of 14 residues. The germline V gene has CDR1 MNHNS and CDR2 SASEGT. The CDR3: CASSRTREPGELFF. DNA for the CDR3: TGTGCCAGCAGTAGGACTAGAGAGCCCGGGGAGCTGTTTTTT.

This clone was picked up one time. This rearrangement joins TRBV28 to TRBJ1-5; TRBD1 might be the D (5 bases). V lost 1 base, J lost 2 bases, and 12 bases lay in between. Germline V gives CDR1 MDHEN, CDR2 SYDVKM. The CDR3 extends over 16 amino acids. For the CDR3, the DNA is TGTGCCAGCAGTTTATTAGGGGTCGCGGGCAATCAGCCCCAGCATTTT. Amino acid sequence: CASSLLGVAGNQPQHF. Looking up the rest from reference TRBV28 and TRBJ1-5 gives the full variable domain: DVKVTQSSRYLVKRTGEKVFLECVQDMDHENMFWYRQDPGLGLRLIYFSYDVKMKEKGDIPEGYSVSREKKERFSLILESASTNQTSMYLCASSLLGVAGNQPQHFGDGTRLSIL.

This chain connects TRBV7-6 to TRBJ2-3; TRBD1 aligns across 8 bases. Germline trimming cut 8 bases from V and 10 bases from J; bases unmatched to any gene: 5. Germline V gene data show CDR1 as SGHVS and CDR2 as FNYEAQ. The CDR3 contains 11 residues. The chain's CDR3 is CASGQGASQYF. The CDR3 DNA reads TGTGCCAGCGGACAGGGAGCATCGCAGTATTTT.

This rearrangement joins TRBV7-6 to TRBJ1-2; the match to TRBD1 covers 7 bases. The length of the CDR3 is 14 residues. The germline V gene has CDR1 SGHVS and CDR2 FNYEAQ. V shed 5 bases and J 6 bases; nucleotides not matched to a gene: 9. The CDR3: CASSPVEGANGYTF. The DNA for the CDR3 is TGTGCCAGCAGCCCCGTGGAGGGGGCCAATGGCTACACCTTC. Complete variable domain (other parts from reference TRBV7-6 and TRBJ1-2): GAGVSQSPRYKVTKRGQDVALRCDPISGHVSLYWYRQALGQGPEFLTYFNYEAQQDKSGLPNDRFSAERPEGSISTLTIQRTEQRDSAMYRCASSPVEGANGYTFGSGTRLTVV.

The chain joins TRBV21-1 to TRBJ1-5; TRBD1, the table's D call, was not compared with the DNA. TRBV21-1 corresponds to a pseudogene. The CDR3 is 16 residues long. The CDR3 loop is CASSKAQGTGNQPQHF. Written as DNA, the CDR3 is TGTGCCAGCAGCAAAGCGCAGGGGACCGGCAATCAGCCCCAGCATTTT.

In this sample, this clone turned up once. The rearrangement uses TRBV30 and TRBJ2-7, with D perhaps matching TRBD2 (6 bases). V was pared by 2 bases and J by 2 bases, with 10 bases between. Germline V gene lookup returns CDR1 GTSNPN and CDR2 SVGIG (reference sequence). The CDR3 is 13 residues long. The CDR3 region has the DNA TGTGCCTGGAGTCCGGGACTTCCCTACGAGCAGTACTTC. Translation gives CAWSPGLPYEQYF.

The chain has TRBV19 and TRBJ1-6, with D possibly matching TRBD1 (6 bases). The CDR3 is 14 amino acids. In germline, CDR1 is LNHDA, CDR2 SQIVND (reference sequence). V was clipped by 1 base and J by 6 bases, with 7 bases between them. This chain's CDR3 is CASSIGQVNSPLHF. The CDR3 nucleotides read TGTGCCAGTAGTATAGGACAGGTTAATTCACCCCTCCACTTT.

The chain couples TRBV6-5 to TRBJ1-5, with TRBD1 matching over 7 bases. J gave up 5 bases and V 6 bases, and 10 bases lay outside the gene matches. CDR3 length equals 15 residues. Germline lookup yields CDR1 MNHEY and CDR2 SVGAGI. CDR3 nucleotide sequence: TGTGCCAGCAGGCGACAGGGATTTGGGGATCAGCCCCAGCATTTT. This sequence encodes CASRRQGFGDQPQHF.

In regard to this clone: This CDR3 is also generated by other DNA sequences in the sample. The chain joins TRBV27 to TRBJ1-2; perhaps TRBD1 as D (5 bases). The CDR3 consists of 13 residues. V was trimmed by 5 bases and J by 8 bases, leaving 15 bases between them. Germline CDR1 reads MNHEY; CDR2 reads SMNVEV (reference sequence). Here the CDR3 reads CASSIQGAGGYTF. CDR3 nucleotide sequence: TGTGCCAGCAGTATTCAGGGTGCCGGCGGCTACACCTTC.

The chain couples TRBV11-2 to TRBJ2-7; D not certain. V lost 0 bases and J 4 bases, leaving 7 bases between the germline ends. CDR1 is SGHAT, CDR2 FQNNGV, per germline. CDR3 length: 13 residues. CDR3 loop: CASSLEAGYEQYF. Here the CDR3 DNA reads TGTGCCAGCAGCTTAGAAGCCGGGTACGAGCAGTACTTC.

V usage is TRBV5-8 and J usage is TRBJ2-7; D possibly corresponds to TRBD2 (6 bases). Germline values: CDR1 SGHTS, CDR2 YDEGEE. CDR3 size: 13 residues. Trimming took 5 bases from V and 4 from J, leaving 13 bases between them. The CDR3 DNA is TGTGCCAGCAGGACACTGGGACTTTACGAGCAGTACTTC. Amino acids: CASRTLGLYEQYF.

This chain links TRBV5-4 with TRBJ2-3; 7 nucleotides line up with TRBD2. The length of the CDR3 is 15 residues. Germline assignment: CDR1 SGHNT and CDR2 YYREEE (reference sequence). V lost 4 bases and J lost 6; bases outside the gene matches: 11. The CDR3 sequence: CASSGGGLLGDTQYF. In nucleotides, the CDR3 is TGTGCCAGCAGCGGGGGGGGACTACTAGGGGATACGCAGTATTTT.

J is TRBJ2-7 and V is TRBV5-1; 14 nucleotides line up with TRBD2. J was trimmed by 0 bases and V by 3 bases; bases with no gene match: 8. CDR3 length: 18 amino acids. Per the germline V gene, CDR1 is SGHRS and CDR2 is YFSETQ. In DNA form, the CDR3 reads TGCGCCAGCAGCTCGGGACTAGCGGGAGCCCTGAGCTCCTACGAGCAGTACTTC. It translates to CASSSGLAGALSSYEQYF.

The chain links TRBV7-9 to TRBJ2-1; D is perhaps TRBD1 (6 bases). CDR1 and CDR2 from the germline V gene are SEHNR and FQNEAQ (reference sequence). V was cut by 11 bases and J by 2 bases, with 16 bases left in between. The CDR3 runs to 14 residues. DNA of the CDR3: TGTGCCTCGAAGGGGGATGTCACCTACAATGAGCAGTTCTTC. As protein: CASKGDVTYNEQFF.

This chain uses TRBV9 with TRBJ2-1; 9 bases map to TRBD2. The CDR3 is 14 amino acids. J was trimmed by 2 bases and V by 3 bases; bases with no gene match: 0. CDR1 and CDR2 from the germline V gene are SGDLS and YYNGEE. CDR3: CASSASGTYNEQFF. The CDR3 DNA sequence: TGTGCCAGCAGCGCTAGCGGGACCTACAATGAGCAGTTCTTC. The full variable domain, its missing parts supplied by reference TRBV9 and TRBJ2-1, is DSGVTQTPKHLITATGQRVTLRCSPRSGDLSVYWYQQSLDQGLQFLIQYYNGEERAKGNILERFSAQQFPDLHSELNLSSLELGDSALYFCASSASGTYNEQFFGPGTRLTVL.

This clone was seen a single time. V usage is TRBV4-2 and J usage is TRBJ2-3; 9 positions agree with TRBD1. This CDR3 is 16 amino acids long. The germline CDR1 and CDR2 sequences are LGHNA and YNFKEQ. The ends lost 0 bases at V and 3 bases at J; junction bases unmatched: 4. The DNA for the CDR3 is TGTGCCAGCAGCCAAGATCCTGGGACAGGGACAGATACGCAGTATTTT. This gives the protein CASSQDPGTGTDTQYF.

The chain has TRBV7-8 and TRBJ1-1, with unresolved D. The germline V gene has CDR1 SGHVS and CDR2 FQNEAQ. The CDR3 loop spans 14 amino acids. Trimming removed 4 bases at V and 7 bases at J, with 16 bases between. In nucleotides, the CDR3 is TGTGCCAGCAGCTCAACAGCACACCTTAGTGAAGCTTTCTTT. Translating it yields CASSSTAHLSEAFF. Variable domain in full (rest from reference TRBV7-8 and TRBJ1-1): GAGVSQSPRYKVAKRGQDVALRCDPISGHVSLFWYQQALGQGPEFLTYFQNEAQLDKSGLPSDRFFAERPEGSVSTLKIQRTQQEDSAVYLCASSSTAHLSEAFFGQGTRLTVV.

The genes are TRBV18 and TRBJ2-7, with D possibly being TRBD1 (6 bases). This CDR3 is 14 amino acids long. Germline CDR1 is KGHSH and CDR2 is LQKENI. V was pared by 2 bases and J by 6 bases, with 14 bases between. This chain's CDR3 is CASSPVKGDGEQYF. In DNA, the CDR3 is TGTGCCAGCTCACCAGTAAAGGGGGACGGCGAGCAGTACTTC.

The CDR3 protein is CASSFSRGLNIRTEAFF. In nucleotides, the CDR3 is TGTGCCAGCAGTTTCTCCAGGGGCCTTAATATCCGGACTGAAGCTTTCTTT. J is TRBJ1-1 and V is TRBV27, with a weak D call TRBD1 (6 bases). V lost 3 bases and J lost 5, with 22 bases in between. The CDR3 is made up of 17 amino acids. Per the germline V gene, CDR1 is MNHEY and CDR2 is SMNVEV (reference sequence).

The chain combines TRBV11-3 with TRBJ2-7; D possibly corresponds to TRBD2 (6 bases). This CDR3 has 15 residues. Trimming shortened V by 0 bases and J by 7 bases, and 16 bases separated the two germline ends. Germline V gene sequence: CDR1 SGHNT, CDR2 YENEEA. Here the CDR3 reads CASSLDRGVNGEQYF. In DNA form, the CDR3 reads TGTGCCAGCAGCTTAGATCGCGGGGTTAATGGGGAGCAGTACTTC.

The chain combines TRBV6-5 with TRBJ2-7; 9 bases are a match to TRBD1. Trimming took 10 bases from V and 3 from J; bases not matched to a gene: 4. The CDR3 runs 12 residues. Per the germline V gene, CDR1 is MNHEY and CDR2 is SVGAGI. CDR3 bases: TGTGCCACGGGACAGGGCCGCTACGAGCAGTACTTC. Translation: CATGQGRYEQYF.

The chain combines TRBV9 with TRBJ1-4; 9 bases match TRBD1. The V gene's germline CDR1 is SGDLS and CDR2 YYNGEE. J lost 6 bases, V lost 3 bases, and 3 bases had no gene match. The length of the CDR3 is 14 residues. The CDR3 reads CASSEGTGYEKLFF. For the CDR3, the DNA is TGTGCCAGCAGCGAAGGGACAGGGTATGAAAAACTGTTTTTT.